A selection of T cell receptor beta chains follows, all from one sample in a study of cytomegalovirus exposure and HLA in healthy donors. Profiled with immunoSEQ multiplex PCR; TCRdb holds only in-frame clones, not every one. This repertoire includes 100,000 to 150,000 clones. Sequencing was performed on PBMCs. These receptor sequences come from a woman between 35 and 50 years old in good health and CMV-seropositive. CDR3s include the opening cysteine and the closing phenylalanine or tryptophan.

v_call: TRBV10-3
j_call: TRBJ2-2
cdr3_aa: CAISERQAPNTGELFF

v_call: TRBV29-1
j_call: TRBJ2-7
cdr3_aa: CSVVGVSGRSYEQYF

v_call: TRBV2
j_call: TRBJ2-3
cdr3_aa: CATRSGTSGTWGTDTQYF

v_call: TRBV6-1
j_call: TRBJ2-7
cdr3_aa: CASSEFGTGVFEQYF

v_call: TRBV2
j_call: TRBJ2-1
cdr3_aa: CASSNLGTRGNEQFF

v_call: TRBV28
j_call: TRBJ1-5
cdr3_aa: CASSTTSYSNQPQHF

v_call: TRBV9
j_call: TRBJ2-3
cdr3_aa: CASTRTSGYTDTQYF

v_call: TRBV4-1
j_call: TRBJ2-5
cdr3_aa: CASRGGAGNLQETQYF

v_call: TRBV5-1
j_call: TRBJ2-5
cdr3_aa: CASSFGLAGQETQYF

v_call: TRBV5-1
j_call: TRBJ2-1
cdr3_aa: CASSLAGAGGYNEQFF

v_call: TRBV5-3
j_call: TRBJ2-1
cdr3_aa: CARSLAWTGGENEQFF

v_call: TRBV6-4
j_call: TRBJ2-3
cdr3_aa: CASSDSRGSTDTQYF

v_call: TRBV28
j_call: TRBJ2-7
cdr3_aa: CASRTPSYEQYF

v_call: TRBV7-3
j_call: TRBJ2-3
cdr3_aa: CASSPQGLAGGIDTQYF

v_call: TRBV5-4
j_call: TRBJ1-1
cdr3_aa: CASSIRGNTEAFF

v_call: TRBV5-8
j_call: TRBJ1-1
cdr3_aa: CASSLTVNTEAFF

v_call: TRBV11-3
j_call: TRBJ2-1
cdr3_aa: CASSFDGSRGNEQFF

v_call: TRBV19
j_call: TRBJ1-2
cdr3_aa: CASRKNRDRGNGYIF

v_call: TRBV28
j_call: TRBJ1-5
cdr3_aa: CASSFERGGNQPQHF

v_call: TRBV30
j_call: TRBJ2-3
cdr3_aa: CAWQGGSTDTQYF

v_call: TRBV5-1
j_call: TRBJ2-5
cdr3_aa: CASSPGQGAKTQYF

v_call: TRBV28
j_call: TRBJ2-5
cdr3_aa: CASSFFGGSSAFQETQYF

v_call: TRBV29-1
j_call: TRBJ2-7
cdr3_aa: CSVRETYYEQYF

v_call: TRBV7-3
j_call: TRBJ2-2
cdr3_aa: CASSLSPGQGRSGELFF

v_call: TRBV6-5
j_call: TRBJ2-7
cdr3_aa: CASSNPYRLRGEQYF

v_call: TRBV15
j_call: TRBJ2-7
cdr3_aa: CATSRDLGQRNEQYF

v_call: TRBV5-1
j_call: TRBJ2-2
cdr3_aa: CASSPSTGELFF

v_call: TRBV9
j_call: TRBJ2-1
cdr3_aa: CASSVDLNNEQFF

v_call: TRBV29-1
j_call: TRBJ2-3
cdr3_aa: CSALSASTDTQYF

v_call: TRBV28
j_call: TRBJ2-3
cdr3_aa: CAAVQGDTQYF

v_call: TRBV2
j_call: TRBJ2-3
cdr3_aa: CASSGGKGLGSLDTQYF

v_call: TRBV5-1
j_call: TRBJ2-3
cdr3_aa: CASSLYRLSVDTQYF

v_call: TRBV6-1
j_call: .
cdr3_aa: CASSDRGGLYEQYF

v_call: TRBV19
j_call: TRBJ1-5
cdr3_aa: CASSYSPDQPQHF

v_call: TRBV19
j_call: TRBJ1-2
cdr3_aa: CASSTDRGWYGYTF

v_call: TRBV28
j_call: TRBJ2-7
cdr3_aa: CASSLFPTYEQYF

v_call: TRBV7-9
j_call: TRBJ2-1
cdr3_aa: CASSPGGAWSEQFF

v_call: TRBV27
j_call: TRBJ1-4
cdr3_aa: CASSSLPVNEKLFF

v_call: TRBV28
j_call: TRBJ2-3
cdr3_aa: CASSFSQGGRTDTQYF

v_call: TRBV15
j_call: .
cdr3_aa: CATSRTGFEQYF

v_call: TRBV9
j_call: TRBJ2-3
cdr3_aa: CASSEVGTRTDTQYF

v_call: TRBV10-2
j_call: TRBJ2-3
cdr3_aa: CASSESRFEGDTQYF

v_call: TRBV6-1
j_call: TRBJ2-2
cdr3_aa: CASTEQGLAGQTGELFF

v_call: TRBV28
j_call: TRBJ1-1
cdr3_aa: CASSVTVNTEAFF

v_call: TRBV19
j_call: TRBJ1-1
cdr3_aa: CASSIWGLDTEAFF

v_call: TRBV5-6
j_call: TRBJ1-4
cdr3_aa: CASSPHRVEKLFF

v_call: TRBV30
j_call: TRBJ2-7
cdr3_aa: CAWSVSTMVSEQYF

v_call: TRBV27
j_call: TRBJ2-7
cdr3_aa: CASTAGGNANEQYF

v_call: TRBV10-3
j_call: TRBJ2-3
cdr3_aa: CAISEPGLAGGESGTDTQYF

v_call: TRBV6-1
j_call: TRBJ1-3
cdr3_aa: CASSEAVGSSANSGNTIYF

v_call: TRBV10-3
j_call: TRBJ1-3
cdr3_aa: CAISESPFGNTIYF

v_call: TRBV28
j_call: TRBJ2-7
cdr3_aa: CASSPPGLAGNSYEQYF